The next 7 T cell receptor beta chains were all read from a single sample in a study of blood T cell repertoires in COVID-19. Clones were sequenced by immunoSEQ multiplex PCR, and TCRdb holds only the in-frame ones, with some missing. Of around 92,000 clones listed, roughly 82% are singletons. Sample: peripheral blood. The receptor source for this set is a human donor in a cohort sampled during active COVID-19.

The chain employs TRBV28 and TRBJ2-3, with 8 nucleotides matching TRBD2. J gave up 2 bases and V 6 bases, and 4 bases lay outside the gene matches. Germline loops: CDR1 MDHEN, CDR2 SYDVKM. CDR3 length: 14 residues. This chain's CDR3 is CASRGTSNTDTQYF. In DNA form, the CDR3 reads TGTGCCAGCAGGGGGACTAGTAACACAGATACGCAGTATTTT. Filled out from reference TRBV28 and TRBJ2-3, the complete variable domain reads DVKVTQSSRYLVKRTGEKVFLECVQDMDHENMFWYRQDPGLGLRLIYFSYDVKMKEKGDIPEGYSVSREKKERFSLILESASTNQTSMYLCASRGTSNTDTQYFGPGTRLTVL.

The V call is TRBV5-6, the J call TRBJ1-5, with a possible D match to TRBD1 (5 bases). The germline V gene encodes CDR1 SGHDT and CDR2 YYEEEE. Trimming took off 1 base at V and 6 bases at J, with 11 bases between the two ends. The CDR3 runs to 14 residues. The CDR3 bases are TGTGCCAGCAGCTTGTCGATAGGGGCTCAGCCCCAGCATTTT. Amino acid sequence: CASSLSIGAQPQHF.

This sequence joins TRBV30 and TRBJ1-5; TRBD1 might be the D (6 bases). Germline V gene sequence: CDR1 GTSNPN, CDR2 SVGIG (reference sequence). Trimming pared 1 base from V and 7 bases from J, leaving 11 bases between. The CDR3 has 13 residues. The CDR3 region is CAWSAGVGQPQHF. CDR3 bases: TGTGCCTGGAGTGCAGGGGTGGGGCAGCCCCAGCATTTT.

The J gene is TRBJ2-1, the V gene TRBV7-3, with 12 positions matching TRBD1. V lost 5 bases to trimming and J lost 8 bases; unmatched junction nucleotides: 4. Germline V CDR1 and CDR2: SGHTA, FQGTGA. The CDR3 has 14 amino acids. The CDR3 loop is CASSRDRGRDEQFF. The CDR3 DNA follows: TGTGCCAGCAGCCGGGACAGGGGGCGCGATGAGCAGTTCTTC.

This chain joins TRBV2 and TRBJ2-1; a possible D gene is TRBD2 (6 bases). Germline lookup yields CDR1 SNHLY and CDR2 FYNNEI. The CDR3 consists of 14 residues. Trimming removed 4 bases at V and 12 bases at J, with 19 bases between. Here the CDR3 DNA reads TGTGCCAGCAGTGCAGAGCGGGCCCCCGTACGGCAGTTCTTC. Translated: CASSAERAPVRQFF.

This clone has just one count. This chain uses TRBV2 with TRBJ2-5; TRBD1 is a possible D gene (6 bases). CDR1 is SNHLY, CDR2 FYNNEI, per germline. The V and J ends lost 7 bases and 2 bases respectively, with 26 bases between them. There are 18 residues in the CDR3. CDR3 sequence (DNA): TGTGCCAGCATCCTGGACTCCAGGGGAGTTGGCGTACAAGAGACCCAGTACTTC. Protein product: CASILDSRGVGVQETQYF.

V is TRBV2 and J is TRBJ1-6; D not resolved. Trimming took 6 bases from V and 1 from J, leaving 10 bases between them. Germline V gene data show CDR1 as SNHLY and CDR2 as FYNNEI. CDR3 length: 15 amino acids. CDR3 DNA: TGTGCCAGCAGGAGGAGCCGGTCCTATAATTCACCCCTCCACTTT. Amino acid sequence: CASRRSRSYNSPLHF.